The 24 T cell receptor beta chains reported below all come from one sample, sequenced in a study of regulatory T cells in long-lasting Graves disease. The time point was: newly diagnosed GD, antithyroid drugs for less than 3 months. Making the TCR library involved RNA that had been extracted from PBMCs. Through Arm-PCR of CDR3 regions and iRepertoire HTBI primers, TCR beta libraries were built. TCRdb reprocessed the multiplex PCR reads with MiXCR, giving one entry per CDR3 protein. The sample has fewer than 550,000 distinct CDR3 sequences, more than 15% seen once. The same sample was also used in a study of T cells in Graves' hyperthyroidism and ophthalmopathy.

Sequencing used peripheral blood mononuclear cells (PBMCs), obtained at new diagnosis, from a patient treated with antithyroid drugs. The receptors shown here come from a woman in her forties or fifties with Graves disease.

Comment on this clonotype: One base away lies a much larger clone, so this may be a sequencing read error. The J gene is TRBJ2-1, the V gene TRBV18; D unclear. This CDR3 spans 12 amino acids. Germline V gene lookup returns CDR1 KGHSH and CDR2 LQKENI. Trimming took 8 bases from V and 7 from J, leaving 12 bases between them. In DNA form, the CDR3 reads TGTGCCAGCCCTGTCCTAGGGAATGAGCAGTTCTTC. This sequence encodes CASPVLGNEQFF. Together with reference TRBV18 and TRBJ2-1, the CDR3 gives the full variable domain: NAGVMQNPRHLVRRRGQEARLRCSPMKGHSHVYWYRQLPEEGLKFMVYLQKENIIDESGMPKERFSAEFPKEGPSILRIQQVVRGDSAAYFCASPVLGNEQFFGPGTRLTVL.

This clonotype was found many times. This chain connects TRBV7-9 to TRBJ2-1; 7 positions agree with TRBD2. Per the germline V gene, CDR1 is SEHNR and CDR2 is FQNEAQ (reference sequence). The CDR3 consists of 13 residues. V was pared by 4 bases and J by 8 bases, with 5 bases of the junction left unmatched. The CDR3: CASSWLRGDEQFF. As DNA, the CDR3 is TGTGCCAGCAGCTGGCTTCGGGGGGATGAGCAGTTCTTC.

About this clonotype: This may be a read error: a much more frequent sequence differs by one nucleotide. This chain links TRBV6-2 or TRBV6-3 with TRBJ2-1; D is perhaps TRBD2 (6 bases). V shed 7 bases and J shed 6 bases, with 16 bases lying between them. Germline CDR1 reads MNHEY; CDR2 reads SVGEGT. This CDR3 comprises 14 residues. The CDR3 region is CASKLASALNEQFF. The CDR3 DNA sequence: TGTGCCAGCAAACTAGCCTCCGCCCTCAATGAGCAGTTCTTC.

In its sample, this clonotype was seen many times. The chain is built from TRBV9 and TRBJ1-1; TRBD1 matches at 12 bases. This CDR3 spans 15 amino acids. The ends lost 4 bases at V and 10 bases at J; junction bases unmatched: 11. Per the germline V gene, CDR1 is SGDLS and CDR2 is YYNGEE. The CDR3 protein is CASSPRSGQGARAFF. CDR3 bases: TGTGCCAGCAGCCCTCGTTCGGGACAGGGGGCCCGAGCTTTCTTT.

Only a few counts were recorded for this clonotype. The rearrangement joins TRBV28 to TRBJ1-2; 8 positions agree with TRBD1. Germline CDR1 and CDR2: MDHEN and SYDVKM. With 2 bases clipped from V and 7 bases from J, the junction kept 3 bases outside the gene matches. This CDR3 contains 13 residues. CDR3 coding DNA: TGTGCCAGCAGTTTAGGCAGGGGGCCTGGCTACACCTTC. Protein: CASSLGRGPGYTF.

There are a few counts of this clonotype. This clone may be a read error of a much larger clone one base away. The V call is TRBV5-5, the J call TRBJ2-2, with D tentatively TRBD2 (5 bases). The CDR3 has 16 residues. Germline lookup yields CDR1 SGHKS and CDR2 YYEKEE (reference sequence). CDR3 region: CASSRVPAINTGELSF. CDR3 bases: TGTGCCAGCAGTCGGGTCCCGGCCATAAACACCGGGGAGCTGTCTTTT.

This clonotype was counted many times. This chain connects TRBV2 to TRBJ2-4, with D perhaps matching TRBD1 (6 bases). Germline CDR1 reads SNHLY; CDR2 reads FYNNEI. The CDR3 extends over 13 amino acids. CDR3 residues: CASRGTGTMIQYF. Here the CDR3 DNA reads TGTGCTAGTAGGGGTACCGGGACAATGATTCAGTACTTC.

The chain couples TRBV14 to TRBJ2-1, with no clear D. Germline loops: CDR1 SGHDN, CDR2 FVKESK. This CDR3 has 14 amino acids. The ends were cut back, 3 bases at V and 10 bases at J, with 16 bases in the middle. The CDR3 nucleotides are TGTGCCAGCAGCCACCGGCTAGGTTCCTACGAGCAGTTCTTC. It translates to CASSHRLGSYEQFF.

This rearrangement joins TRBV6-1 to TRBJ1-2, with D unresolved. The CDR3 extends over 13 amino acids. The V end was cut by 8 bases, the J end by 6 bases, with 16 bases between. CDR1 and CDR2 from the germline V gene are MNHNS and SASEGT. CDR3 region: CASCPAVADGYTF. The DNA for the CDR3 is TGTGCCAGCTGCCCAGCGGTTGCTGATGGCTACACCTTC.

The rearrangement joins TRBV9 to TRBJ1-5; no clear D. The ends were cut back, 0 bases at V and 2 bases at J, with 3 bases in the middle. Germline-derived CDR1 and CDR2 are SGDLS and YYNGEE. The CDR3 covers 13 residues. The CDR3 DNA follows: TGTGCCAGCAGCGTAGATGGCAATCAGCCCCAGCATTTT. This gives the protein CASSVDGNQPQHF.

This clonotype was recorded many times. This chain uses TRBV12-3 or TRBV12-4 with TRBJ2-3; D gene ambiguous. CDR3 length equals 15 residues. The ends were cut back, 5 bases at V and 4 bases at J, with 16 bases in the middle. The CDR3 region has the DNA TGTGCCAGCAGTCCCCTCTTGGGTAGTCCAGATACGCAGTATTTT. It translates to CASSPLLGSPDTQYF.

This clonotype has a count of ten or more. The chain links TRBV12-3 or TRBV12-4 to TRBJ1-4; D is unclear. The CDR3 consists of 17 residues. V gave up 5 bases and J gave up 2 bases, with 18 bases separating them. Here the CDR3 reads CASSPLVGSWTNEKLFF. As DNA, the CDR3 is TGTGCCAGCAGTCCCCTGGTGGGGTCGTGGACTAATGAAAAACTGTTTTTT.

There are many counts of this clonotype. V gene TRBV12-3 or TRBV12-4 combines with J gene TRBJ1-2; 7 nucleotides agree with TRBD1. This CDR3 spans 15 amino acids. The trim removed 4 bases at V and 2 bases at J, leaving 7 bases unmatched. The CDR3 sequence is CASSSPSTGNYGYTF. The CDR3 DNA reads TGTGCCAGCAGTTCGCCCTCGACAGGGAACTATGGCTACACCTTC.

The genes are TRBV24-1 and TRBJ2-1; D is unresolved. Per germline, CDR1 KGHDR and CDR2 SFDVKD. Between the trimmed V and J ends, which lost 6 bases and 7 bases, there was a span of 6 bases. The length of the CDR3 is 11 residues. The DNA of the CDR3 is TGTGCCACCAGTACAAGGAATGAGCAGTTCTTC. This gives the protein CATSTRNEQFF.

In its sample, this clonotype was seen many times. The chain combines TRBV12-3 or TRBV12-4 with TRBJ1-1; weak D call: TRBD1 (5 bases). This CDR3 has 13 amino acids. Trimming took off 6 bases at V and 0 bases at J, with 8 bases between the two ends. The CDR3 sequence: CASRLGLNTEAFF. In nucleotides, the CDR3 is TGTGCCAGCAGACTGGGGCTGAACACTGAAGCTTTCTTT.

This clonotype was counted ten times or more. The rearrangement joins TRBV5-5 to TRBJ2-2; D ambiguous. V was clipped by 0 bases and J by 8 bases, with 8 bases between them. CDR3 length: 13 amino acids. Germline V gene lookup returns CDR1 SGHKS and CDR2 YYEKEE (reference sequence). CDR3 in DNA: TGTGCCAGCAGCTTGGTTGGCAGAGGGGAGCTGTTTTTT. Translation: CASSLVGRGELFF.

This clonotype was picked up many times. This rearrangement joins TRBV11-2 to TRBJ2-3; D possibly corresponds to TRBD1 (5 bases). The germline V gene has CDR1 SGHAT and CDR2 FQNNGV. V lost 6 bases to trimming and J lost 0 bases, with 16 bases between them. This CDR3 has 16 amino acids. DNA for the CDR3: TGTGCCAGCAGTTCACACCGGACAACTAGCACAGATACGCAGTATTTT. This codes for CASSSHRTTSTDTQYF.

The J gene is TRBJ2-7, the V gene TRBV7-9; perhaps TRBD1 as D (6 bases). This CDR3 region has 15 residues. Looked up from germline, CDR1 is SEHNR and CDR2 is FQNEAQ (reference sequence). Trimming took 6 bases from V and 2 from J, leaving 17 bases between them. CDR3 residues: CASSIQQGKPYEQYF. The CDR3 nucleotides read TGTGCCAGCAGTATCCAACAGGGTAAACCCTACGAGCAGTACTTC.

The chain joins TRBV5-5 to TRBJ2-4; D remains unclear. The V gene lost 0 bases and the J gene lost 3 bases, with 13 bases spanning the gap. The germline V gene has CDR1 SGHKS and CDR2 YYEKEE (reference sequence). The CDR3 consists of 16 residues. CDR3 bases: TGTGCCAGCAGCTTGGCGGCATCGAGAGACAAAAACATTCAGTACTTC. Amino acid sequence: CASSLAASRDKNIQYF.

Many counts were recorded for this clonotype. The rearrangement joins TRBV3-1 to TRBJ2-1; tentatively, D is TRBD1 (5 bases). The germline gives CDR1 LGHDT, CDR2 YNNKEL (reference sequence). This CDR3 comprises 13 residues. V lost 1 base and J 8 bases, leaving 9 bases between the germline ends. CDR3: CASSQVSGYEQFF. CDR3 in DNA: TGTGCCAGCAGCCAAGTATCAGGGTATGAGCAGTTCTTC.

This clonotype came up many times. This chain connects TRBV20-1 to TRBJ1-2; TRBD1 agrees at 12 bases. V dropped 2 bases and J dropped 8; count of bases not matched to a gene: 9. The CDR3 is 15 residues long. The V gene's germline CDR1 is DFQATT and CDR2 SNEGSKA (reference sequence). The CDR3 DNA follows: TGCAGTGCTAGAACCGCCGGGACAGGGGGCGGGGGCTACACCTTC. It is translated as CSARTAGTGGGGYTF.

The chain has TRBV5-8 and TRBJ2-1; D is unresolved. Trimming took 10 bases from V and 0 from J, leaving 11 bases between them. This CDR3 region has 13 residues. CDR1 is SGHTS, CDR2 YDEGEE, per germline. CDR3 residues: CAYGRSSYNEQFF. The CDR3 nucleotides read TGTGCCTACGGACGGAGCTCCTACAATGAGCAGTTCTTC.

This clonotype was seen repeatedly, ten times or more. The chain couples TRBV30 to TRBJ2-1; D uncertain. The CDR3 has 11 residues. V was shortened by 4 bases and J by 8 bases, with 9 bases between the two germline ends. Germline V gene lookup returns CDR1 GTSNPN and CDR2 SVGIG (reference sequence). This chain's CDR3 is CAWKAWHEQFF. The DNA for the CDR3 is TGTGCCTGGAAAGCATGGCATGAGCAGTTCTTC. The variable domain in full, with the rest retrieved from reference TRBV30 and TRBJ2-1, is SQTIHQWPATLVQPVGSPLSLECTVEGTSNPNLYWYRQAAGRGLQLLFYSVGIGQISSEVPQNLSASRPQDRQFILSSKKLLLSDSGFYLCAWKAWHEQFFGPGTRLTVL.

The chain joins TRBV12-3 or TRBV12-4 to TRBJ2-5; D tentatively fits TRBD1 or TRBD2 (5 bases each). This CDR3 comprises 12 residues. Trimming left V 7 bases short and J 9 bases short, with 15 bases between. Written as DNA, the CDR3 is TGTGCCAGCACCCACGGCAGAGGGGCCCAGTACTTC. Encoded protein: CASTHGRGAQYF.